This T cell receptor (beta chain) was sequenced in a study of cytomegalovirus exposure and HLA in healthy donors. Whole-study findings and limits: A later analysis linked a missense DCLRE1C variant to TCR beta V- and J-gene trimming.

A note on this clone: The antigen is not known.

The PCR had 60 Vbeta and 13 Jbeta primers. Clones were read by immunoSEQ multiplex PCR, and TCRdb kept only the in-frame ones, dropping some. Of approximately 280,000 clones detected, around 90% appear once; the ten largest clones hold approximately 2.4%. Trimming took 3 bases from V and 8 from J, leaving 14 bases between them. The germline gives CDR1 MDHEN, CDR2 SYDVKM. CDR3 length: 14 residues. The TCR originated in a woman in her late teens or twenties in good health and CMV-seronegative. This chain links TRBV28 with TRBJ2-1, with D perhaps TRBD1 (5 bases). Sequencing input: PBMCs. CDR3 in DNA: TGTGCCAGCAGTTTCGTGCAGGGAACGGATGAGCAGTTCTTC. The encoded protein is CASSFVQGTDEQFF.